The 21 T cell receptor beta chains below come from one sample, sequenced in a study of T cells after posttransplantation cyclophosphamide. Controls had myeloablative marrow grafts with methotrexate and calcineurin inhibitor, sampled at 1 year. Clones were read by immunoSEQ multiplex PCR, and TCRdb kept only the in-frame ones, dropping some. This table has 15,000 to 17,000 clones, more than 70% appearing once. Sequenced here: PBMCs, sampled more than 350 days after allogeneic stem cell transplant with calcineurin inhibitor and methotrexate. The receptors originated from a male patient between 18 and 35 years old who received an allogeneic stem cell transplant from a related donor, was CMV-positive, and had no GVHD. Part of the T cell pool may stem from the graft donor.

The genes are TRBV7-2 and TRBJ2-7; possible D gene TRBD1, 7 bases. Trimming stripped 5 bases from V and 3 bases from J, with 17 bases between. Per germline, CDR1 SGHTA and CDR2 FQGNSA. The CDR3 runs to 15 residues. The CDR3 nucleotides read TGTGCCAGCAGCCCCCAAGCGCAGGGGGGCTACGAGCAGTACTTC. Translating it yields CASSPQAQGGYEQYF.

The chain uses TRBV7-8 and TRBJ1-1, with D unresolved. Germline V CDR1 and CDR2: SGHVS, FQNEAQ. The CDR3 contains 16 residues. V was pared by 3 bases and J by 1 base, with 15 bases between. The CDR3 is CASSFGDWVENTEAFF. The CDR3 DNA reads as TGTGCCAGCAGCTTCGGAGACTGGGTGGAGAACACTGAAGCTTTCTTT. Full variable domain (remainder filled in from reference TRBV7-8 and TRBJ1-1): GAGVSQSPRYKVAKRGQDVALRCDPISGHVSLFWYQQALGQGPEFLTYFQNEAQLDKSGLPSDRFFAERPEGSVSTLKIQRTQQEDSAVYLCASSFGDWVENTEAFFGQGTRLTVV.

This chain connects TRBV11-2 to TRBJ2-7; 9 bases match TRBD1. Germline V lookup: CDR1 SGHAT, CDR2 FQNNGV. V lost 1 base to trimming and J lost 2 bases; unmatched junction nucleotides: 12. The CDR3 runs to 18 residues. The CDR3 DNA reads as TGTGCCAGCAGCTTAGTGTGGTGGTCCGGACAGGGGCCCTACGAGCAGTACTTC. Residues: CASSLVWWSGQGPYEQYF. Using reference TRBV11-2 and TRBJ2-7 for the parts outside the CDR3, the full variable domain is EAGVAQSPRYKIIEKRQSVAFWCNPISGHATLYWYQQILGQGPKLLIQFQNNGVVDDSQLPKDRFSAERLKGVDSTLKIQPAKLEDSAVYLCASSLVWWSGQGPYEQYFGPGTRLTVT.

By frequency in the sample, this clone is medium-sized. The CDR3 loop reads CASSQDLSDIREKLFF. DNA of the CDR3: TGCGCCAGCAGCCAAGATCTGTCAGATATCAGGGAAAAACTGTTTTTT. V usage is TRBV4-3 and J usage is TRBJ1-4, with D hard to call. Germline loops: CDR1 LGHNA, CDR2 YSLEER. Trimming removed 0 bases from V and 8 bases from J, with 16 bases in between. The length of the CDR3 is 16 residues.

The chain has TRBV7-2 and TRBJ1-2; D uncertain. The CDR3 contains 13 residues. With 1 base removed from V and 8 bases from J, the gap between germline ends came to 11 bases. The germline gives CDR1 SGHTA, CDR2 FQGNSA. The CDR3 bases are TGTGCCAGCAGCTTAGAAGCGGGCCGAGGCTACACCTTC. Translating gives CASSLEAGRGYTF.

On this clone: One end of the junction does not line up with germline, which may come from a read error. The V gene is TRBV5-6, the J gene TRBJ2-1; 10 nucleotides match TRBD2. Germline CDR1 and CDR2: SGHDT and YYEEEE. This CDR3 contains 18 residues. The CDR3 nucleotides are TGTGCCAGCAGCTTGTTAGCGGGAGGTCTTAATCTTTACAGTGAGCAGTTCTTC. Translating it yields CASSLLAGGLNLYSEQFF. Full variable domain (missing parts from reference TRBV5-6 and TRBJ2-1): DAGVTQSPTHLIKTRGQQVTLRCSPKSGHDTVSWYQQALGQGPQFIFQYYEEEERQRGNFPDRFSGHQFPNYSSELNVNALLLGDSALYLCASSLLAGGLNLYSEQFFGPGTRLTVL.

CDR3 nucleotides: TGTGCCAGCAGTCGGGGGGAGACCCAGTACTTC. This sequence encodes CASSRGETQYF. This chain links TRBV11-2 with TRBJ2-5, with D tentatively TRBD2 (6 bases). The ends were cut back, 6 bases at V and 5 bases at J, with 7 bases in the middle. The CDR3 extends over 11 amino acids. The germline V gene encodes CDR1 SGHAT and CDR2 FQNNGV.

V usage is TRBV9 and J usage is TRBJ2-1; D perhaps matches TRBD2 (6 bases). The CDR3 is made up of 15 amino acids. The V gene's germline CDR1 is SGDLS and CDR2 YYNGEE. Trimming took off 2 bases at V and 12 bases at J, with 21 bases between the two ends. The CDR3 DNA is TGTGCCAGCAGCGTCGGACTACCAGGCCCCCATGGGCAGTTCTTC. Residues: CASSVGLPGPHGQFF.

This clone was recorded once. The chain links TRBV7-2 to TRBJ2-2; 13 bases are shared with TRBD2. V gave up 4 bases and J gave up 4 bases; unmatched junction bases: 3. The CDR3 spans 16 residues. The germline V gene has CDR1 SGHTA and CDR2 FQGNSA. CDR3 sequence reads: CASSSGLAGATGELFF. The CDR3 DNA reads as TGTGCCAGCAGCTCAGGACTAGCGGGGGCCACCGGGGAGCTGTTTTTT.

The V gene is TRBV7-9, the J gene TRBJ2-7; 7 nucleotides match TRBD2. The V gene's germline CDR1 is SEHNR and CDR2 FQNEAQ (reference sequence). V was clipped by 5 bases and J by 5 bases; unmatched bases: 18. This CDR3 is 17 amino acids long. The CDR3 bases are TGTGCCAGCAGCCAGATACCGGGAGGCCGCTTTGGCGACGAGCAGTACTTC. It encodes CASSQIPGGRFGDEQYF.

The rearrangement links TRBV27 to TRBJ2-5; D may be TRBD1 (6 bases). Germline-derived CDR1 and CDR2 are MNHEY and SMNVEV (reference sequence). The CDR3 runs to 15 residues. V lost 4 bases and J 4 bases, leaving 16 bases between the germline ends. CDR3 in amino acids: CASSSPRGTIETQYF. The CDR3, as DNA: TGTGCCAGCAGTTCCCCCAGGGGCACCATAGAGACCCAGTACTTC.

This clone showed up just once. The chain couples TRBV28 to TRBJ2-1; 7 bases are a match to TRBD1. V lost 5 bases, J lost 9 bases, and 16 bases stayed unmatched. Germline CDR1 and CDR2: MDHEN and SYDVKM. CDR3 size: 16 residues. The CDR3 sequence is CASSQGGRDYPVEQFF. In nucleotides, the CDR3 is TGTGCCAGCAGTCAAGGGGGCCGTGACTACCCGGTTGAGCAGTTCTTC. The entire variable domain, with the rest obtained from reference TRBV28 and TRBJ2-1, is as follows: DVKVTQSSRYLVKRTGEKVFLECVQDMDHENMFWYRQDPGLGLRLIYFSYDVKMKEKGDIPEGYSVSREKKERFSLILESASTNQTSMYLCASSQGGRDYPVEQFFGPGTRLTVL.

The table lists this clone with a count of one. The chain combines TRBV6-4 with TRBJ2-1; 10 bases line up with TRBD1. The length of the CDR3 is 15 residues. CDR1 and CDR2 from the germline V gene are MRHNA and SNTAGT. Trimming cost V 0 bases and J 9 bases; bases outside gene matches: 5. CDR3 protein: CASSDSMTGGSEQFF. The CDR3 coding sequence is TGTGCCAGCAGTGACTCGATGACAGGGGGCAGTGAGCAGTTCTTC.

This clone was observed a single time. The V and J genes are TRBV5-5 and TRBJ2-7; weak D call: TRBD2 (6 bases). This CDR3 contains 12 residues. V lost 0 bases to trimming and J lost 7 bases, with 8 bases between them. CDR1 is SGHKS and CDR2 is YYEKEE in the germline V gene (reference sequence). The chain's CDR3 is CASSLVGSEQYF. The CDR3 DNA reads TGTGCCAGCAGCTTGGTCGGGAGTGAGCAGTACTTC.

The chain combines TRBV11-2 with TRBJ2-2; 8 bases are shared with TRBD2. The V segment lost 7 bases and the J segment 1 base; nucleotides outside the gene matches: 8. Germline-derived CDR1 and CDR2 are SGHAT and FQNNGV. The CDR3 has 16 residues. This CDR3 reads CASIGAGGKNTGELFF. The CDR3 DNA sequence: TGTGCCAGCATCGGGGCGGGAGGAAAGAACACCGGGGAGCTGTTTTTT. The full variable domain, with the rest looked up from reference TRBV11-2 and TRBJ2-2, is EAGVAQSPRYKIIEKRQSVAFWCNPISGHATLYWYQQILGQGPKLLIQFQNNGVVDDSQLPKDRFSAERLKGVDSTLKIQPAKLEDSAVYLCASIGAGGKNTGELFFGEGSRLTVL.

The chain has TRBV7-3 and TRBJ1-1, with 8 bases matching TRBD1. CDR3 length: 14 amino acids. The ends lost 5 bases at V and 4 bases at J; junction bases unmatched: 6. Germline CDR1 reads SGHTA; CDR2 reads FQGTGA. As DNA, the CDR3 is TGTGCCAGCAGCAAGCAGGGGGCCGGCACTGAAGCTTTCTTT. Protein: CASSKQGAGTEAFF.

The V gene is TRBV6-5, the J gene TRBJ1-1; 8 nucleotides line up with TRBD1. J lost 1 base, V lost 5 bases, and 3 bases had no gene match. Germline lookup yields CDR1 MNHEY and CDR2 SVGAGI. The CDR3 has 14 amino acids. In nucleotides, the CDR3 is TGTGCCAGCAGTCACGACAGGGGGAACACTGAAGCTTTCTTT. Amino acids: CASSHDRGNTEAFF.

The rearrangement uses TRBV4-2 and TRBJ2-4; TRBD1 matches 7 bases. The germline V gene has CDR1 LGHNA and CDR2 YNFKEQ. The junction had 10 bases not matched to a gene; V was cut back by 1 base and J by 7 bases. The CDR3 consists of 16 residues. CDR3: CASSQGSGTAGNIQYF. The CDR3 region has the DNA TGTGCCAGCAGCCAAGGTTCCGGGACAGCAGGGAACATTCAGTACTTC.

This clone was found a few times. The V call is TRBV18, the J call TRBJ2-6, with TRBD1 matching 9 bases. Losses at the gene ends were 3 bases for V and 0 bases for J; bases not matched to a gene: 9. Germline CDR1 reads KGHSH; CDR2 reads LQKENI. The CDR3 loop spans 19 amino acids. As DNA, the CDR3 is TGTGCCAGCTCACCCTATACAGGGGGCATCCCCTCTGGGGCCAACGTCCTGACTTTC. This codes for CASSPYTGGIPSGANVLTF.

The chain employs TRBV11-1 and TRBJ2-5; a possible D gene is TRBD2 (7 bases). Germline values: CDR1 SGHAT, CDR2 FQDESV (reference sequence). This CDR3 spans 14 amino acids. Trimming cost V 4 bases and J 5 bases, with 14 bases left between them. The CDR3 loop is CASSWDYQGETQYF. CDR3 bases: TGTGCCAGCAGCTGGGACTATCAGGGGGAGACCCAGTACTTC.

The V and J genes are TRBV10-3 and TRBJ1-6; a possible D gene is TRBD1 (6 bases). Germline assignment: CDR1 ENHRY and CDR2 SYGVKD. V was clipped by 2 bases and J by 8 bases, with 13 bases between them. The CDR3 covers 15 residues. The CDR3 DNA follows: TGTGCCATCAGTGAGGGGGGCGGAGGACATTCACCCCTCCACTTT. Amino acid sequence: CAISEGGGGHSPLHF.